This T cell receptor beta chain was sequenced in a study of T cell responses to AZD1222 COVID-19 vaccine. About the study: Second doses were pooled across both intervals (about 4 or about 12 weeks). Study-wide results and limits: Reports indicate that nearly half of spike-specific TCRs are directed at unmutated variant regions. Only a handful of AZD1222 recipients tested seropositive at baseline.

This clone was counted once. Its antigen is currently unknown. Germline-derived CDR1 and CDR2 are MDHEN and SYDVKM. Losses at the gene ends were 3 bases for V and 4 bases for J; bases not matched to a gene: 9. The CDR3 covers 16 residues. The table came from immunoSEQ multiplex PCR; TCRdb's copy has only in-frame clones and leaves some out. The table lists 45,000 to 60,000 clones, more than 75% of them singletons. This sequence originates from an adult in good health. The chain joins TRBV28 to TRBJ2-7; 10 nucleotides align to TRBD2. The starting material was peripheral blood, obtained on day 0 of AZD1222 vaccination. The DNA for the CDR3 is TGTGCCAGCAGTTTTTGGGCTAGCGGGAGTTCTTACGAGCAGTACTTC. Translating gives CASSFWASGSSYEQYF.